This entry is about one T cell receptor (beta chain). The CDR3 loop spans 17 amino acids. This entry belongs to a study of blood T cell repertoires in COVID-19. Study-level information: Donors in the United States, Italy and Spain gave samples during acute or convalescent COVID-19. Sources were T cells, B-cell-depleted T cells, or PBMCs; the material itself was cDNA or gDNA.

In the authors' methods: Amplification from reference gene primers served as the basis for estimated nucleated cell counts. The protocol was immunoSEQ multiplex PCR, while the TCRdb copy is restricted to in-frame clones and leaves out a portion. The DNA gave D and trimming, while V, J and clone size come from that table. This sample yields 150,000 or so clones, of which almost 85% are seen a single time; 13% to 15% belongs to the top ten. This sequence joins TRBV21-1 and TRBJ1-1; the table's D call TRBD1 went unverified against the DNA. TRBV21-1 is an annotated pseudogene. The clonotype originates from a man aged 18-30 years with active or convalescent COVID-19. Sequenced material: peripheral blood. In DNA form, the CDR3 reads TGTGCCAGCAGCAAAGAACCAGGGGGTTCGGGGGACACTGAAGCTTTCTTT. Translation: CASSKEPGGSGDTEAFF.